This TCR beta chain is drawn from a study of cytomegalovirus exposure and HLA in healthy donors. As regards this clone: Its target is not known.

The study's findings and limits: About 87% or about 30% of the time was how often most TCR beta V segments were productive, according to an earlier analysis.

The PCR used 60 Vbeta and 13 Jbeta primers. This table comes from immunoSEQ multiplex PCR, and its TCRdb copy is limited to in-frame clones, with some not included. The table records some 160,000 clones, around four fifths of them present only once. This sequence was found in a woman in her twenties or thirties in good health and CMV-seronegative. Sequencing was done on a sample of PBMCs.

CDR3 in amino acids: CASSQVSVMTEAFF. In nucleotides, the CDR3 is TGTGCCAGCAGCCAAGTGTCGGTAATGACTGAAGCTTTCTTT. The chain couples TRBV4-2 to TRBJ1-1; D gene uncertain. This CDR3 is 14 amino acids long. V was clipped by 1 base and J by 5 bases, with 11 bases between them. CDR1 is LGHNA, CDR2 YNFKEQ, per germline.